The rows below give T cell receptor beta chains drawn from one sample of a study of blood T cell repertoires in COVID-19. The repertoire was sequenced with immunoSEQ multiplex PCR; TCRdb's copy has only in-frame clones and lacks some. The profile covers fewer than 200,000 clones, with 84% appearing a single time and 6% to 8.5% taken by the ten largest. The material sequenced was peripheral blood. Receptor source: a human donor in a cohort sampled during active COVID-19. Both conserved end residues are part of each CDR3. The order of the fields is J gene, V gene, D gene, CDR3 length, clone size, CDR3 DNA, CDR3 protein. The D gene is left open where the match is weak. Rows may omit the clone size; those that give it use once, few, many or a size class.

j_gene: TRBJ1-5; v_gene: TRBV19; d_gene: NA; len: 13; abundance: NA; CDR3nt: TGTGCCAGTCGGGGGGTAAGGTATCAGCCCCAGCATTTT; CDR3aa: CASRGVRYQPQHF
j_gene: TRBJ2-7; v_gene: TRBV14; d_gene: NA; len: 14; abundance: NA; CDR3nt: TGTGCCAGCAGCTGGACTAGGGGGGACTACGAGCAGTACTTC; CDR3aa: CASSWTRGDYEQYF
j_gene: TRBJ2-1; v_gene: TRBV24-1; d_gene: TRBD2; len: 14; abundance: NA; CDR3nt: TGTGCCACCAGTAGGGGACTAGCCGACAATGAGCAGTTCTTC; CDR3aa: CATSRGLADNEQFF
j_gene: TRBJ2-7; v_gene: TRBV7-7; d_gene: TRBD1; len: 15; abundance: NA; CDR3nt: TGTGCTAGCAGCCCCGGGACAGGGGGCGCGTGGGAGCAGTACTTC; CDR3aa: CASSPGTGGAWEQYF
j_gene: TRBJ1-5; v_gene: TRBV5-1; d_gene: TRBD1; len: 15; abundance: NA; CDR3nt: TGCGCCAGCAGCTCCGGGACAGGACCCAATCAGCCCCAGCATTTT; CDR3aa: CASSSGTGPNQPQHF
j_gene: TRBJ2-5; v_gene: TRBV27; d_gene: TRBD1; len: 16; abundance: NA; CDR3nt: TGTGCCAGCAGTTTAATTGGGACAGGGGTATCGGAGACCCAGTACTTC; CDR3aa: CASSLIGTGVSETQYF
j_gene: TRBJ1-5; v_gene: TRBV19; d_gene: NA; len: 16; abundance: NA; CDR3nt: TGTGCCAGTACTACTCCCACCGTTGATAGCAATCAGCCCCAGCATTTT; CDR3aa: CASTTPTVDSNQPQHF
j_gene: TRBJ2-5; v_gene: TRBV5-5; d_gene: NA; len: 17; abundance: NA; CDR3nt: TGTGCCAGCAGCTTGTCCGTTAGGGGGGGAGTCCAAGAGACCCAGTACTTC; CDR3aa: CASSLSVRGGVQETQYF
j_gene: TRBJ2-3; v_gene: TRBV6-1; d_gene: NA; len: 16; abundance: NA; CDR3nt: TGTGCCAGCAGTGAAGCCGGGTTTTCATTCGTCGATACGCAGTATTTT; CDR3aa: CASSEAGFSFVDTQYF
j_gene: TRBJ1-2; v_gene: TRBV6-5; d_gene: NA; len: 12; abundance: many; CDR3nt: TGTGCCAGCACCTTGGACAGATACGGCTACACCTTC; CDR3aa: CASTLDRYGYTF
j_gene: TRBJ1-2; v_gene: TRBV14; d_gene: NA; len: 13; abundance: NA; CDR3nt: TGTGCCAGCAGCCAAGGGGGCATCTATGGCTACACCTTC; CDR3aa: CASSQGGIYGYTF
j_gene: TRBJ2-2; v_gene: TRBV7-6; d_gene: TRBD1; len: 18; abundance: NA; CDR3nt: TGTGCCAGCAGCTTAATGTCCCGGACAGGCGTTTACACCGGGGAGCTGTTTTTT; CDR3aa: CASSLMSRTGVYTGELFF
j_gene: TRBJ2-7; v_gene: TRBV29-1; d_gene: NA; len: 13; abundance: NA; CDR3nt: TGCAGCGTTGAAGATCCAGACTCCTACGAGCAGTACTTC; CDR3aa: CSVEDPDSYEQYF
j_gene: TRBJ2-5; v_gene: TRBV5-1; d_gene: TRBD1; len: 13; abundance: NA; CDR3nt: TGCGCCAGCAGTCCGGACAGGGGGGAGACCCAGTACTTC; CDR3aa: CASSPDRGETQYF
j_gene: TRBJ2-1; v_gene: TRBV11-2; d_gene: NA; len: 15; abundance: few; CDR3nt: TGTGCCAGCAGCTTCGGAGGGTTGTCCTACAATGAGCAGTTCTTC; CDR3aa: CASSFGGLSYNEQFF
j_gene: TRBJ2-7; v_gene: TRBV5-8; d_gene: NA; len: 15; abundance: NA; CDR3nt: TGTGCCAGCAGCTTTCGGGACACACCCGCCTACGAGCAGTACTTC; CDR3aa: CASSFRDTPAYEQYF
j_gene: TRBJ1-2; v_gene: TRBV14; d_gene: TRBD1; len: 17; abundance: NA; CDR3nt: TGTGCCAGCAGCCAAGACGGGTGGGCAGGGGGCCCCTATGGCTACACCTTC; CDR3aa: CASSQDGWAGGPYGYTF
j_gene: TRBJ1-1; v_gene: TRBV5-1; d_gene: NA; len: 11; abundance: NA; CDR3nt: TGCGCCAGCAGACTCAACACTGAAGCTTTCTTT; CDR3aa: CASRLNTEAFF
j_gene: TRBJ1-1; v_gene: TRBV13; d_gene: TRBD1; len: 15; abundance: NA; CDR3nt: TGTGCCAGCAGCCCCACGGGACAGGGGGCCACTGAAGCTTTCTTT; CDR3aa: CASSPTGQGATEAFF
j_gene: TRBJ1-1; v_gene: TRBV27; d_gene: NA; len: 14; abundance: NA; CDR3nt: TGTGCCAGCAGTTTACTTACGGGGAACACTGAAGCTTTCTTT; CDR3aa: CASSLLTGNTEAFF
j_gene: TRBJ2-1; v_gene: TRBV9; d_gene: TRBD2; len: 16; abundance: NA; CDR3nt: TGTGCCAGCAGCGCCGGAGCGGGGGTAATCTACAATGAGCAGTTCTTC; CDR3aa: CASSAGAGVIYNEQFF
j_gene: TRBJ1-1; v_gene: TRBV13; d_gene: NA; len: 14; abundance: NA; CDR3nt: TGTGCCAGCAGCCCAAGGGGGTCTGGCACTGAAGCTTTCTTT; CDR3aa: CASSPRGSGTEAFF
j_gene: TRBJ2-5; v_gene: TRBV6-2/TRBV6-3; d_gene: NA; len: 16; abundance: NA; CDR3nt: TGTGCCAGCAGTCCCCGACGAACAGGGACCAAAGAGACCCAGTACTTC; CDR3aa: CASSPRRTGTKETQYF
j_gene: TRBJ2-5; v_gene: TRBV12-3/TRBV12-4; d_gene: TRBD1; len: 13; abundance: NA; CDR3nt: TGTGCCAGCGGGACAGCCCGAGGGGAGACCCAGTACTTC; CDR3aa: CASGTARGETQYF
j_gene: TRBJ2-1; v_gene: TRBV5-1; d_gene: NA; len: 15; abundance: NA; CDR3nt: TGCGCCATCGGGGGGGAGACAGGGACCCTGAATGAGCAGTTCTTC; CDR3aa: CAIGGETGTLNEQFF
j_gene: TRBJ2-5; v_gene: TRBV19; d_gene: NA; len: 15; abundance: few; CDR3nt: TGTGCCAGTAGTACTGGCGGGACGGTCTGGGAGACCCAGTACTTC; CDR3aa: CASSTGGTVWETQYF
j_gene: TRBJ2-1; v_gene: TRBV14; d_gene: TRBD2; len: 21; abundance: once; CDR3nt: TGTGCCAGCAGCCAGACTGGACTAGCGGGGGGCCGCAAGGTCTCCTACAATGAGCAGTTCTTC; CDR3aa: CASSQTGLAGGRKVSYNEQFF
j_gene: TRBJ1-1; v_gene: TRBV18; d_gene: TRBD1; len: 16; abundance: NA; CDR3nt: TGTGCCAGCTCATCGGCCGGGACAGGGGTGACTCGTGAAGCTTTCTTT; CDR3aa: CASSSAGTGVTREAFF
j_gene: TRBJ2-7; v_gene: TRBV19; d_gene: NA; len: 13; abundance: NA; CDR3nt: TGTGCCGAAATCCCGCAGGGGTCCTACGAGCAGTACTTC; CDR3aa: CAEIPQGSYEQYF
j_gene: TRBJ1-1; v_gene: TRBV11-3; d_gene: NA; len: 15; abundance: NA; CDR3nt: TGTGCCAGCAGCTTGGACAGCCTTATGAACACTGAAGCTTTCTTT; CDR3aa: CASSLDSLMNTEAFF
j_gene: TRBJ1-2; v_gene: TRBV14; d_gene: TRBD1; len: 12; abundance: NA; CDR3nt: TGTGCCAGCTCGGACAGGAACTATGGCTACACCTTC; CDR3aa: CASSDRNYGYTF